Included here is one T cell receptor beta chain sequence, with context. Its antigen is not identified. A much bigger clone sits one base away, suggesting this may be a read error. This sample is part of a study of T cells in Graves' hyperthyroidism and ophthalmopathy. Regarding the study as a whole: Ophthalmopathy and stable hyperthyroidism were separated by a 13 V-J model.

These patients, aged 18 to 65, had recently diagnosed hyperthyroidism lasting under 2 months. Initially, at the first diagnosis of hyperthyroidism and before any ophthalmopathy symptoms, blood was sampled. This sample holds PBMCs from roughly 10 ml fresh peripheral blood. V trimming: 5 bases; J trimming: 4 bases; junction bases outside the gene matches: 9. Germline values: CDR1 SGHAT, CDR2 FQNNGV. This CDR3 region has 15 residues. The TCR beta CDR3 regions underwent amplification using RNA transcripts as the source. With the HTBI primer set, the TCR CDR3 went through a first round of RT-PCR. Using its own MiXCR run on the multiplex PCR reads, TCRdb lists one record per CDR3 protein. The sample lists fewer than 300,000 distinct CDR3 sequences, around 15% occurring once.

The sequence was collected from a woman in her forties or fifties with Graves' hyperthyroidism that later progressed to Graves' ophthalmopathy. V gene TRBV11-2 combines with J gene TRBJ2-5, with 8 nucleotides matching TRBD2. The sample was blood. CDR3 in DNA: TGTGCCAGCAGCCCGAGCGGGGGATCGGGAGAGACCCAGTACTTC. This codes for CASSPSGGSGETQYF.